What follows are 23 T cell receptor beta chains derived from one specimen sequenced in a study of shared clonotypes between healthy human individuals. The protocol was immunoSEQ multiplex PCR, while the TCRdb copy is restricted to in-frame clones and leaves out a portion. The sample lists 550,000 to 800,000 clones, about 90% occurring once. Sequences were obtained from memory CD8+ T cells from PBMCs. The subset here: CD45RO+ cells pooled with CCR7-negative TemRA cells. The source of these receptors is a man aged 18 to 30 in good health. Some clones in this sample may be carry-over from other donors' samples.

The chain has TRBV27 and TRBJ2-1; D tentatively fits TRBD1 or TRBD2 (6 bases each). The V and J ends lost 5 bases and 7 bases respectively, with 42 bases between them. The CDR3 is made up of 23 amino acids. The V gene's germline CDR1 is MNHEY and CDR2 SMNVEV (reference sequence). The CDR3 region is CASSPQRFGGFTALLQFMNEQFF. CDR3 DNA: TGTGCCAGCAGTCCCCAACGTTTCGGGGGCTTTACGGCACTCCTACAATTTATGAATGAGCAGTTCTTC.

In regard to this clone: Other DNA variants within this sample encode the same CDR3. V gene TRBV29-1 combines with J gene TRBJ1-1; D gene uncertain. The germline CDR1 and CDR2 sequences are SQVTM and ANQGSEA. The CDR3 has 14 residues. Deletions cut 6 bases from V and 5 bases from J, with 19 bases between. CDR3 nucleotide sequence: TGCAGCGTCGAAAAAGTGACCGGCGGGACTGAAGCTTTCTTT. It specifies CSVEKVTGGTEAFF.

Only one count was recorded for this clone. The chain couples TRBV7-9 to TRBJ2-7; 7 bases line up with TRBD1. The germline V gene encodes CDR1 SEHNR and CDR2 FQNEAQ (reference sequence). The junction had 7 bases not matched to a gene; V was cut back by 4 bases and J by 4 bases. The CDR3 contains 14 residues. CDR3 DNA sequence: TGTGCCAGCAGCTCCCGGGACAGAGAGTACGAGCAGTACTTC. The encoded protein is CASSSRDREYEQYF.

The V call is TRBV6-5, the J call TRBJ1-5, with a tentative D call TRBD1 (5 bases). V lost 6 bases and J 9 bases, leaving 12 bases between the germline ends. Per the germline V gene, CDR1 is MNHEY and CDR2 is SVGAGI. The CDR3 is 12 amino acids. The CDR3 reads CASRDGGGPQHF. In DNA form, the CDR3 reads TGTGCCAGCAGGGACGGGGGAGGGCCCCAGCATTTT.

This sequence joins TRBV19 and TRBJ2-7; D not certain. Germline V gives CDR1 LNHDA, CDR2 SQIVND (reference sequence). V lost 4 bases to trimming and J lost 0 bases, with 10 bases between them. CDR3 length equals 14 residues. CDR3 in amino acids: CASSTSVGSYEQYF. CDR3 bases: TGTGCCAGTAGTACGTCAGTAGGCTCCTACGAGCAGTACTTC.

The chain recombines TRBV28 with TRBJ1-5; D remains ambiguous. The CDR3 loop spans 15 amino acids. V was cut by 2 bases and J by 6 bases, with 14 bases left in between. CDR1 is MDHEN and CDR2 is SYDVKM in the germline V gene. The CDR3 coding sequence is TGTGCCAGCAGTTTAAGGCCCCTCGGGAGTCAGCCCCAGCATTTT. It is translated as CASSLRPLGSQPQHF.

V and J are TRBV7-8 and TRBJ1-2; 7 bases are shared with TRBD1. The CDR3 consists of 17 residues. Per germline, CDR1 SGHVS and CDR2 FQNEAQ. V was pared by 3 bases and J by 4 bases, with 14 bases of the junction left unmatched. DNA for the CDR3: TGTGCCAGCAGCTTGGTCCACCGGACAGGTTTATCCTATGGCTACACCTTC. Its translation: CASSLVHRTGLSYGYTF.

This chain joins TRBV28 and TRBJ1-5; D not resolved. The V gene lost 4 bases and the J gene lost 4 bases, with 11 bases spanning the gap. The CDR3 length is 14 residues. Germline CDR1 reads MDHEN; CDR2 reads SYDVKM. In nucleotides, the CDR3 is TGTGCCAGCAGTTACAACGGCAAAAATCAGCCCCAGCATTTT. This gives the protein CASSYNGKNQPQHF.

The table lists this clone with a few counts. This chain connects TRBV28 to TRBJ1-4; possibly TRBD1 for D (6 bases). Looked up from germline, CDR1 is MDHEN and CDR2 is SYDVKM. The CDR3 runs 13 residues. Trimming removed 6 bases at V and 5 bases at J, with 10 bases between. This CDR3 is CASSVQGNEKLFF. CDR3 bases: TGTGCCAGCAGCGTACAGGGAAATGAAAAACTGTTTTTT.

The genes are TRBV29-1 and TRBJ2-7; the match to TRBD1 covers 8 bases. The germline V gene encodes CDR1 SQVTM and CDR2 ANQGSEA. V trimming: 5 bases; J trimming: 4 bases; junction bases outside the gene matches: 1. This CDR3 is 11 amino acids long. The CDR3 here is CSVTGGYEQYF. The DNA of the CDR3 is TGCAGCGTTACAGGGGGTTACGAGCAGTACTTC.

The chain has TRBV9 and TRBJ2-1; D possibly corresponds to TRBD2 (5 bases). The length of the CDR3 is 14 residues. Germline CDR1 and CDR2: SGDLS and YYNGEE. V lost 4 bases and J 4 bases, leaving 12 bases between the germline ends. The CDR3 DNA reads as TGTGCCAGCAGCCCCCGAGGGCTATACAATGAGCAGTTCTTC. This codes for CASSPRGLYNEQFF.

This clone has just a few counts. The chain couples TRBV5-8 to TRBJ2-3; tentative D call: TRBD2 (5 bases). The V gene lost 0 bases and the J gene lost 1 base, with 12 bases spanning the gap. Germline V lookup: CDR1 SGHTS, CDR2 YDEGEE. This CDR3 spans 16 amino acids. This CDR3 reads CASSLAWRVGTDTQYF. The DNA for the CDR3 is TGTGCCAGCAGCTTGGCCTGGCGGGTGGGCACAGATACGCAGTATTTT.

This clone appeared a single time. The chain employs TRBV4-3 and TRBJ1-1, with D uncertain. The CDR3 length is 16 residues. V was trimmed by 5 bases and J by 0 bases, leaving 16 bases between them. Germline CDR1 is LGHNA and CDR2 is YSLEER. CDR3 DNA: TGCGCCAGCAGCTACCTGGGCGGGGAACTGAACACTGAAGCTTTCTTT. This encodes CASSYLGGELNTEAFF.

V gene TRBV13 combines with J gene TRBJ1-3; D is ambiguous. Between the trimmed V and J ends, which lost 5 bases and 0 bases, there was a span of 14 bases. Germline CDR1 is PRHDT and CDR2 is FYEKMQ (reference sequence). The CDR3 runs to 16 residues. The CDR3 sequence: CASSSSAVPSGNTIYF. The CDR3 DNA reads TGTGCCAGCAGCAGTTCCGCAGTTCCCTCTGGAAACACCATATATTTT. Full variable domain (outside the CDR3, taken from reference TRBV13 and TRBJ1-3): AAGVIQSPRHLIKEKRETATLKCYPIPRHDTVYWYQQGPGQDPQFLISFYEKMQSDKGSIPDRFSAQQFSDYHSELNMSSLELGDSALYFCASSSSAVPSGNTIYFGEGSWLTVV.

The chain couples TRBV27 to TRBJ2-3; a weak D match, TRBD2 (5 bases). The CDR3 covers 15 residues. Germline loops: CDR1 MNHEY, CDR2 SMNVEV (reference sequence). The V gene lost 2 bases and the J gene lost 2 bases, with 11 bases spanning the gap. For the CDR3, the DNA is TGTGCCAGCAGTTTAAGGGAGCGGTTCACAGATACGCAGTATTTT. This codes for CASSLRERFTDTQYF.

This clone has just one count. The chain combines TRBV27 with TRBJ2-7, with TRBD1 matching over 8 bases. V dropped 4 bases and J dropped 0; count of bases not matched to a gene: 8. The CDR3 totals 16 residues. Germline-derived CDR1 and CDR2 are MNHEY and SMNVEV (reference sequence). CDR3 region: CASSSRDRLSSYEQYF. The CDR3 DNA reads TGTGCCAGCAGTTCAAGGGACAGGCTTAGCTCCTACGAGCAGTACTTC.

This rearrangement joins TRBV14 to TRBJ2-1; D is perhaps TRBD1 or TRBD2 (6 bases each). The CDR3 covers 15 residues. CDR1 is SGHDN and CDR2 is FVKESK in the germline V gene. V was shortened by 4 bases and J by 0 bases, with 10 bases between the two germline ends. The CDR3 DNA is TGTGCCAGCAGCCCTCCGGGGGCCTCCTACAATGAGCAGTTCTTC. It is translated as CASSPPGASYNEQFF. Filled out from reference TRBV14 and TRBJ2-1, the complete variable domain reads EAGVTQFPSHSVIEKGQTVTLRCDPISGHDNLYWYRRVMGKEIKFLLHFVKESKQDESGMPNNRFLAERTGGTYSTLKVQPAELEDSGVYFCASSPPGASYNEQFFGPGTRLTVL.

The V and J genes are TRBV11-2 and TRBJ2-2; weak D call: TRBD1 (6 bases). The CDR3 has 15 amino acids. Between the trimmed V and J ends, which lost 3 bases and 6 bases, there was a span of 14 bases. Germline loops: CDR1 SGHAT, CDR2 FQNNGV. The CDR3 region has the DNA TGTGCCAGCAGCTTCTTGCAGGGGTGGGCCGGGGAGCTGTTTTTT. This encodes CASSFLQGWAGELFF.

The rearrangement uses TRBV18 and TRBJ2-1; no clear D gene. V lost 5 bases and J 0 bases, leaving 11 bases between the germline ends. The CDR3 is made up of 15 amino acids. Germline CDR1 KGHSH, CDR2 LQKENI. This chain's CDR3 is CASSETRGSYNEQFF. CDR3 nucleotides: TGTGCCAGCTCAGAGACCCGAGGCTCCTACAATGAGCAGTTCTTC.

J is TRBJ2-7 and V is TRBV2; D possibly matches TRBD1 or TRBD2 (5 bases each). The CDR3 extends over 15 amino acids. With 6 bases removed from V and 2 bases from J, the gap between germline ends came to 17 bases. The germline V gene encodes CDR1 SNHLY and CDR2 FYNNEI. Here the CDR3 DNA reads TGTGCCAGCAGGGGGCCGTCGGAGCGGCCCTACGAGCAGTACTTC. Residues: CASRGPSERPYEQYF.

The chain has TRBV30 and TRBJ1-5; D possibly corresponds to TRBD1 (6 bases). Between the trimmed V and J ends, which lost 1 base and 5 bases, there was a span of 15 bases. Per the germline V gene, CDR1 is GTSNPN and CDR2 is SVGIG (reference sequence). This CDR3 region has 15 residues. CDR3 DNA sequence: TGTGCCTGGAGTGGTGAACAGGGTCCCTATCAGCCCCAGCATTTT. Its protein is CAWSGEQGPYQPQHF.

The rearrangement joins TRBV18 to TRBJ1-4; D perhaps matches TRBD1 (5 bases). V lost 2 bases, J lost 0 bases, and 13 bases lay in between. CDR1 KGHSH and CDR2 LQKENI come from the germline V gene. The CDR3 loop spans 17 amino acids. CDR3 residues: CASSPSKGATTNEKLFF. The CDR3 DNA sequence: TGTGCCAGCTCACCATCTAAAGGGGCGACAACTAATGAAAAACTGTTTTTT.

V is TRBV5-1 and J is TRBJ2-5; maybe TRBD2 (6 bases). The CDR3 length is 13 residues. Trimming left V 3 bases short and J 7 bases short, with 13 bases between. Germline CDR1 is SGHRS and CDR2 is YFSETQ. CDR3 loop: CASSSRLEGTQYF. CDR3 nucleotides: TGCGCCAGCAGCTCCCGACTGGAGGGGACCCAGTACTTC.